Below, 10 T cell receptor beta chains from the same sample are listed, as sequenced in a study of blood T cell repertoires in COVID-19. Clones were sequenced by immunoSEQ multiplex PCR, and TCRdb holds only the in-frame ones, with some missing. The sample has 55,000 to 75,000 clones, about 92% seen once; the top ten hold roughly 1.3%. The sequencing input was peripheral blood. The receptors come from a man aged 55 to 69 with acute or convalescent COVID-19.

The chain joins TRBV19 to TRBJ1-3; 8 bases agree with TRBD1. Germline values: CDR1 LNHDA, CDR2 SQIVND (reference sequence). J gave up 0 bases and V 8 bases, and 18 bases lay outside the gene matches. The CDR3 extends over 19 amino acids. CDR3 region: CASHGGQVVYSGSGNTIYF. The CDR3 DNA reads TGTGCCAGTCATGGGGGACAGGTCGTCTACAGCGGCTCTGGAAACACCATATATTTT.

The chain couples TRBV10-3 to TRBJ2-5, with 9 positions matching TRBD1. This CDR3 region has 15 residues. The germline gives CDR1 ENHRY, CDR2 SYGVKD. V trimming: 6 bases; J trimming: 2 bases; junction bases outside the gene matches: 7. CDR3 DNA: TGTGCCATCAGCGCCTCAGACAGGGGGCAAGAGACCCAGTACTTC. It codes for CAISASDRGQETQYF.

This clone was detected only once. V is TRBV5-1 and J is TRBJ2-7, with D possibly matching TRBD1 (6 bases). The CDR3 spans 17 residues. V lost 2 bases to trimming and J lost 0 bases, with 18 bases between them. Germline lookup yields CDR1 SGHRS and CDR2 YFSETQ. The chain's CDR3 is CASSFGNDRSVSYEQYF. As DNA, the CDR3 is TGCGCCAGCAGCTTCGGGAACGACAGGAGTGTCTCCTACGAGCAGTACTTC.

The V gene is TRBV5-8, the J gene TRBJ2-2; possible D gene TRBD2, 5 bases. V was trimmed by 2 bases and J by 7 bases, leaving 12 bases between them. CDR1 is SGHTS and CDR2 is YDEGEE in the germline V gene. This CDR3 contains 14 residues. CDR3 region: CASSFRGRSGELFF. The CDR3 DNA follows: TGTGCCAGCAGCTTCCGGGGTCGAAGCGGGGAGCTGTTTTTT.

The V call is TRBV2, the J call TRBJ2-5; no definite D call. The germline gives CDR1 SNHLY, CDR2 FYNNEI. V was clipped by 7 bases and J by 2 bases, with 8 bases between them. The CDR3 runs 12 residues. CDR3 sequence: CASKPQQETQYF. CDR3 coding DNA: TGTGCCAGCAAACCACAGCAAGAGACCCAGTACTTC.

This rearrangement joins TRBV19 to TRBJ1-2; 8 bases match TRBD1. The germline V gene encodes CDR1 LNHDA and CDR2 SQIVND (reference sequence). With 6 bases clipped from V and 8 bases from J, the junction kept 8 bases outside the gene matches. The CDR3 length is 13 residues. The DNA for the CDR3 is TGTGCCAGTAGCTTGACAGGGGAGGGCGGCTACACCTTC. It yields the protein CASSLTGEGGYTF.

This clone showed up just once. The genes are TRBV29-1 and TRBJ2-5; 10 bases are a match to TRBD2. Germline assignment: CDR1 SQVTM and CDR2 ANQGSEA. The CDR3 runs to 15 residues. V lost 3 bases and J lost 5; bases outside the gene matches: 9. The CDR3 loop reads CSVDGVAGGRETQYF. The CDR3 DNA sequence: TGCAGCGTTGATGGCGTAGCGGGGGGCAGGGAGACCCAGTACTTC.

The rearrangement uses TRBV2 and TRBJ2-1, with 7 bases aligning to TRBD2. This CDR3 has 13 residues. The J segment lost 5 bases and the V segment lost 8 bases, leaving 6 bases of the junction unmatched. The V gene's germline CDR1 is SNHLY and CDR2 FYNNEI. In DNA, the CDR3 is TGTGCCAGCGAATTAGCGGGTGACAATGAGCAGTTCTTC. Protein sequence: CASELAGDNEQFF.

V usage is TRBV19 and J usage is TRBJ2-4; 7 nucleotides match TRBD1. Looked up from germline, CDR1 is LNHDA and CDR2 is SQIVND (reference sequence). V was pared by 7 bases and J by 5 bases, with 5 bases of the junction left unmatched. The CDR3 spans 13 residues. In nucleotides, the CDR3 is TGTGCCAGTATTCGGACAGGAGAAAACATTCAGTACTTC. Residues: CASIRTGENIQYF.

The V gene is TRBV24-1, the J gene TRBJ1-2, with D unresolved. CDR1 KGHDR and CDR2 SFDVKD come from the germline V gene. Trimming removed 7 bases at V and 1 base at J, with 12 bases between. The CDR3 is 14 amino acids. Written as DNA, the CDR3 is TGTGCCACCAGCGCAACGGGAAGTAACTATGGCTACACCTTC. It encodes CATSATGSNYGYTF.